This is a list of T cell receptor beta chains from one sample in a study of cytomegalovirus exposure and HLA in healthy donors. Clones were read by immunoSEQ multiplex PCR, and TCRdb kept only the in-frame ones, dropping some. In the table there are under 150,000 clones, roughly three quarters of which are singletons. Input material: PBMCs. The origin of the receptors is a man aged 25 to 40 in good health and CMV-seropositive. CDR3s include the opening cysteine and the closing phenylalanine or tryptophan. A D gene is named only where the DNA matches it firmly. Some rows mark clone size as missing; the rest say once, few, many or name a class of expanded clone.

TRBD2	TRBV2	-	TRBJ2-5	TGTGCCAGCAGCGGACTAGTTGGAGAGACCCAGTACTTC	CASSGLVGETQYF
TRBD1	TRBV28	-	TRBJ2-7	TGTGCCAGCAGTTCCCCTGGGACAGGGACGTTTTACGAGCAGTACTTC	CASSSPGTGTFYEQYF
-	TRBV5-1	-	TRBJ1-1	TGCGCCAGCAGCTTGGGCACTACAGGGTTGACTGAAGCTTTCTTT	CASSLGTTGLTEAFF
TRBD2	TRBV5-4	-	TRBJ2-7	TGTGCCAGCCAGCGGGATTGGGACTACGAGCAGTACTTC	CASQRDWDYEQYF
TRBD1	TRBV18	-	TRBJ2-7	TGTGCCAGCTCACCCCTGACAGGGGGCTCCTACGAGCAGTACTTC	CASSPLTGGSYEQYF
TRBD1	TRBV29-1	-	TRBJ1-1	TGCAGCGTTCCCGGACAGGGGGCATGGAACACTGAAGCTTTCTTT	CSVPGQGAWNTEAFF
TRBD2	TRBV2	-	TRBJ2-7	TGTGCCAGCAGGGCAACTAGCGGGGGGGCTCTGGAGCAGTACTTC	CASRATSGGALEQYF
TRBD2	TRBV14	-	TRBJ2-1	TGTGCCAGTGGGGGGGGCTCCTACAATGAGCAGTTCTTC	CASGGGSYNEQFF
TRBD1	TRBV5-1	-	TRBJ2-1	TGCGCCAGCAGCTTTAGAGGGGACAGGGGTGGCAATGAGCAGTTCTTC	CASSFRGDRGGNEQFF
-	TRBV28	few	TRBJ2-1	TGTGCCAGCAGTCGTACGGTAGCGGATGAGCAGTTCTTC	CASSRTVADEQFF
TRBD2	TRBV7-9	-	TRBJ2-5	TGTGCCAGCAGCATTCGGACTAGCCAAGAGACCCAGTACTTC	CASSIRTSQETQYF
-	TRBV27	-	TRBJ1-1	TGTGCCAGCAGAATATATGGCCGGACACCGAACACTGAAGCTTTCTTT	CASRIYGRTPNTEAFF
-	TRBV6-5	-	TRBJ2-1	TGTGCCAGCAGAAAACAAGGGGGGGAACTAAATGAGCGGTTCTTC	CASRKQGGELNERFF
-	TRBV7-3	-	TRBJ2-2	TGTGCCAGCAGCTTGACGACCGGGGCCGGGGAGCTGTTTTTT	CASSLTTGAGELFF
-	TRBV5-1	-	TRBJ2-5	TGCGCCAGCAGCTTAGGGGTTGAGACCCAGTACTTC	CASSLGVETQYF
-	TRBV19	-	TRBJ1-2	TGTGCCAGTAGTAGCCCCGGGGGGGCTCACTATGGCTACACCTTC	CASSSPGGAHYGYTF
-	TRBV7-8	-	TRBJ2-7	TGTGCCAGCAGCTTAGTCCAGACCTACGAGCAGTACTTC	CASSLVQTYEQYF
TRBD1	TRBV11-2	-	TRBJ2-7	TGTGCCAGCAGCATTGGGACAGGGTCCTCCTACGAGCAGTACTTC	CASSIGTGSSYEQYF
TRBD1	TRBV6-5	-	TRBJ2-5	TGTGCCAGCAGGCCCGGGACAGGGGTTTTGGAGACCCAGTACTTC	CASRPGTGVLETQYF
-	TRBV7-6	-	TRBJ2-3	TGTGCCAGCAGCTCTAGCACAGATACGCAGTATTTT	CASSSSTDTQYF
-	TRBV6-6	-	TRBJ1-1	TGTGCCAGCAGTTACAACAGGTTGAACACTGAAGCTTTCTTT	CASSYNRLNTEAFF
TRBD1	TRBV28	-	TRBJ2-2	TGTGCCAGCAGCCTTAGACCGGGACAGGGGGGGACCGGGGAGCTGTTTTTT	CASSLRPGQGGTGELFF
-	TRBV15	-	TRBJ2-1	TGTGCCACCAGCAGAGAGATAGCGGATTACAATGAGCAGTTCTTC	CATSREIADYNEQFF
-	TRBV9	-	TRBJ2-3	TGTGCCAGCAGCGTAGCCCCCCAGGGACTCGCGCAGTATTTT	CASSVAPQGLAQYF
TRBD2	TRBV5-1	once	TRBJ2-3	TGCGCCAGCAGGACGACTAGCGGGAGTTTAGGAGATACGCAGTATTTT	CASRTTSGSLGDTQYF
-	TRBV6-5	-	TRBJ2-1	TGTGCCAGCAGTTTCCGGGACATCTACAATGAGCAGTTCTTC	CASSFRDIYNEQFF
TRBD1	TRBV7-2	-	TRBJ2-5	TGTGCCAGCAGCCCCTGGACAGGGCATCAAGAGACCCAGTACTTC	CASSPWTGHQETQYF
-	TRBV30	-	TRBJ1-2	TGTGCCTGGAGTGCCTACAGGGCTTTCTATGGCTACACCTTC	CAWSAYRAFYGYTF
-	TRBV11-3	-	TRBJ1-1	TGTGCCAGCAGCTTACGGCTGAGGCGATCAAACACTGAAGCTTTCTTT	CASSLRLRRSNTEAFF
-	TRBV5-1	few	TRBJ2-5	TGCGCCAGCAGCTTCGAGCGAGAGACCCAGTACTTC	CASSFERETQYF
TRBD2	TRBV11-3	-	TRBJ2-3	TGTGCCAGCAGCTTAGGTAGCGGGATTTACCCAGATACGCAGTATTTT	CASSLGSGIYPDTQYF
TRBD1	TRBV4-1	few	TRBJ2-3	TGCGCCAGCAGCCTCGACAGGGAAGATACGCAGTATTTT	CASSLDREDTQYF
-	TRBV19	-	TRBJ2-4	TGTGCCACCAGTCTCGGGCCGGCAGGGCGGAACATTCAGTACTTC	CATSLGPAGRNIQYF
-	TRBV5-6	-	TRBJ1-1	TGTGCCAGCAGCTTGACAGGGCTGAACACTGAAGCTTTCTTT	CASSLTGLNTEAFF
TRBD2	TRBV19	-	TRBJ2-3	TGTGCCACTACCGGGACTAGCAGATCAGATACGCAGTATTTT	CATTGTSRSDTQYF
TRBD2	TRBV18	-	TRBJ2-1	TGTGCCAGCTCACGTCAGATAGCGGGAGAAATCTCCTACAATGAGCAGTTCTTC	CASSRQIAGEISYNEQFF
TRBD1	TRBV27	-	TRBJ2-3	TGTGCCAGCAGTCCCCCCGGACAGGGTCGCACAGATACGCAGTATTTT	CASSPPGQGRTDTQYF
-	TRBV11-2	-	TRBJ2-5	TGTGCCAGCAGCTCGCGGCTACAACGGCAAGAGACCCAGTACTTC	CASSSRLQRQETQYF
TRBD2	TRBV7-8	few	TRBJ2-1	TGTGCCAGCTTACCCTCGGCGGGAGTCAATGATGAGCAGTTCTTC	CASLPSAGVNDEQFF
-	TRBV4-3	-	TRBJ1-2	TGCGCCAGCAGCCGCCAAGGATCAGTGGGCGGCTACACCTTC	CASSRQGSVGGYTF
TRBD2	TRBV2	-	TRBJ2-2	TGTGCCAGCAGCGTAGCGGGGGGGCTCCCCGGGGAGCTGTTTTTT	CASSVAGGLPGELFF